The 7 T cell receptor beta chains presented below share a single source sample, sequenced in a study of OX40 agonist ivuxolimab in advanced cancers. Some clones are missing from TCRdb's copy, which holds only in-frame ones; the method was immunoSEQ multiplex PCR. Among about 130,000 clones listed, about 93% were seen once. This material consisted of CD4+ or CD8+ T cells sorted from blood, taken in a trial of the OX40 agonist ivuxolimab. All receptors come from an adult with an advanced solid tumor such as melanoma, head and neck, liver or kidney cancer.

The CDR3 DNA reads TGCAGTGCTAGTTTCCTGGGCGAGCAGTTCTTC. Its translation: CSASFLGEQFF. The J gene is TRBJ2-1, the V gene TRBV20-1; the D is unclear. Trimming shortened V by 3 bases and J by 10 bases, and 10 bases separated the two germline ends. There are 11 residues in the CDR3. Germline CDR1 DFQATT, CDR2 SNEGSKA (reference sequence).

The chain has TRBV19 and TRBJ2-7; no firm D call. The V and J ends lost 6 bases and 5 bases respectively, with 8 bases between them. CDR3 length: 11 amino acids. Germline V gene data show CDR1 as LNHDA and CDR2 as SQIVND (reference sequence). CDR3 in DNA: TGTGCCAGTAGCAACTACAACGAGCAGTACTTC. Translation: CASSNYNEQYF.

This clone has only one observation. The V and J genes are TRBV7-2 and TRBJ1-3; D may be TRBD1 (5 bases). The CDR3 runs to 16 residues. V was shortened by 5 bases and J by 4 bases, with 18 bases between the two germline ends. Looked up from germline, CDR1 is SGHTA and CDR2 is FQGNSA. DNA for the CDR3: TGTGCCAGCAGCGCCCACTCGGACATTTTCGGAAACACCATATATTTT. Translated: CASSAHSDIFGNTIYF. The whole variable domain, remainder taken from reference TRBV7-2 and TRBJ1-3, is GAGVSQSPSNKVTEKGKDVELRCDPISGHTALYWYRQSLGQGLEFLIYFQGNSAPDKSGLPSDRFSAERTGGSVSTLTIQRTQQEDSAVYLCASSAHSDIFGNTIYFGEGSWLTVV.

The genes are TRBV11-2 and TRBJ2-7; 13 nucleotides match TRBD2. The CDR3 has 17 residues. Germline V gives CDR1 SGHAT, CDR2 FQNNGV. The junction had 12 bases not matched to a gene; V was cut back by 5 bases and J by 5 bases. The CDR3: CASSRGLAGVTADEQYF. The CDR3 DNA follows: TGTGCCAGCAGCCGTGGACTAGCGGGAGTTACCGCCGACGAGCAGTACTTC. Using reference TRBV11-2 and TRBJ2-7 for the parts outside the CDR3, the full variable domain is EAGVAQSPRYKIIEKRQSVAFWCNPISGHATLYWYQQILGQGPKLLIQFQNNGVVDDSQLPKDRFSAERLKGVDSTLKIQPAKLEDSAVYLCASSRGLAGVTADEQYFGPGTRLTVT.

The chain employs TRBV9 and TRBJ2-1; D call uncertain. There are 13 residues in the CDR3. The V gene lost 4 bases and the J gene lost 6 bases, with 11 bases spanning the gap. Germline loops: CDR1 SGDLS, CDR2 YYNGEE. The CDR3: CASSTHVGNEQFF. In DNA form, the CDR3 reads TGTGCCAGCAGCACCCACGTAGGCAATGAGCAGTTCTTC.

The genes are TRBV11-2 and TRBJ2-7; D remains ambiguous. Looked up from germline, CDR1 is SGHAT and CDR2 is FQNNGV. With 4 bases removed from V and 5 bases from J, the gap between germline ends came to 18 bases. The CDR3 extends over 15 amino acids. The CDR3 DNA reads as TGTGCCAGCAGCTCACCTGCCCAAGCAATCCACGAGCAGTACTTC. It specifies CASSSPAQAIHEQYF.

This clone has just one count. This chain connects TRBV9 to TRBJ1-2; 9 bases align to TRBD1. With 4 bases clipped from V and 2 bases from J, the junction kept 6 bases outside the gene matches. CDR1 and CDR2 (germline): SGDLS, YYNGEE. The length of the CDR3 is 15 residues. This chain's CDR3 is CASSIWDRANYGYTF. Here the CDR3 DNA reads TGTGCCAGCAGCATATGGGACAGGGCGAACTATGGCTACACCTTC.